This T cell receptor beta chain is from a study of blood T cell repertoires in COVID-19. Study as a whole: The United States, Italy and Spain provided the acute and convalescent COVID-19 samples. T cells, B-cell-depleted T cells, or PBMCs supplied cDNA or gDNA.

Authors' data handling: For nucleated cells, counts were estimated from reference gene primer amplification. Clones were read by immunoSEQ multiplex PCR, and TCRdb kept only the in-frame ones, dropping some. From that table come the V and J calls and clone size; the DNA was used to work out D and trimming. The table lists 250,000 or so clones, roughly nine tenths of them singletons, with roughly 5% in the top ten. After removal of 3 bases from V and 2 bases from J, the junction contained 4 bases not matched to a gene. Germline V gene data show CDR1 as SGHAT and CDR2 as FQDESV (reference sequence). The CDR3 spans 16 residues.

The TCR sequence derives from a woman in her thirties or forties who had recovered from COVID-19. This chain links TRBV11-1 with TRBJ2-6; 7 bases line up with TRBD1. Sequenced input: peripheral blood. CDR3 in amino acids: CASSFVRGTGANVLTF. CDR3 in DNA: TGTGCCAGCAGCTTTGTCAGGGGGACTGGGGCCAACGTCCTGACTTTC.